This TCR beta chain was documented in a study of T cells in Graves' hyperthyroidism and ophthalmopathy (dated 2019 in TCRdb). About the study as a whole: Peripheral blood was collected at initial diagnosis, before any treatment. To identify distinguishing TCR V-J signatures, a discovery cohort of 90 to 100 patients was used, comprising 40 to 45 with Graves' ophthalmopathy and 57 with stable Graves' hyperthyroidism. Prospective prediction of ophthalmopathy was tested in an independent validation cohort consisting of some 18 hyperthyroidism patients and approximately 16 patients who later progressed to ophthalmopathy. The approximately 100 discovery patients were divided at random into training and test sets in a 7:3 ratio. Thyroid tissue and blood T-cell repertoires from several Graves' hyperthyroidism patients were also compared in the study. Following sampling, methimazole starting at 30 mg daily was given to hyperthyroidism patients, and high-dose intravenous methylprednisolone was given to ophthalmopathy patients. According to the paper, TCR Vbeta CDR3 sequencing was carried out on approximately 140 peripheral blood samples, which came from about 45 ophthalmopathy, 80 or so hyperthyroidism and approximately 17 progressor patients. Points the paper makes about the study in general: A model built on a 13 V-J signature distinguished ophthalmopathy from stable hyperthyroidism, reaching around 87% sensitivity and 81.08% specificity in cross-validation and 80%/75% in testing. Sample size was not statistically predetermined, and investigators were not blinded to group allocation. Blood samples also contained most of the expanded thyroid clonotypes (frequency above 0.001), which suggests that blood repertoires may reflect thyroid immune responses. In validation, the model predicted progression to ophthalmopathy with 55% to 71% sensitivity and roughly 75% specificity, a median of around six months before onset.

CDR1 DFQATT and CDR2 SNEGSKA were looked up in the germline V gene (reference sequence). The trim is 0 bases for V and 2 bases for J, with a gap of 13 bases between the germline ends. The cysteine opens and the phenylalanine closes a CDR3 of 15 amino acids. Just CDR3 DNA is preserved here, 45 bases in frame from base 1. In the ophthalmopathy patients, disease was moderately to severely active, with a Clinical Activity Score of 3 or more, a NOSPECS grade of 4 or more, and a duration of less than 3 months. The study excluded patients with uncontrolled infections, other autoimmune diseases, pregnancy or lactation. Clinical symptoms, serum thyroxine and TRAb, thyroid ultrasound, and orbital computed tomography formed the basis for the diagnoses. PBMCs were isolated from 7.5 to 10 ml of fresh peripheral blood by Ficoll-Paque density gradient centrifugation. Total RNA was extracted with Trizol reagent, and quality was checked on an Agilent 2100 Bioanalyzer.

A few counts support this clonotype. Its antigen has not been determined. No much larger clone is present one base from it, and per-base qualities are unavailable. The TCR beta CDR3 regions were amplified from the RNA transcripts. The first round of RT-PCR for the TCR CDR3 was performed with the HTBI primer set and the Qiagen OneStep RT-PCR kit. The libraries were constructed in a second round of multiplex PCR and then size-selected and purified. Sequencing of the libraries was done on an Illumina HiSeq2000 using paired-end 100 bp reads. The authors processed their data as follows. SOAPnuke was used to process the raw data, removing reads that contained adapters or uncalled bases, had a mean Phred below 15, or lacked an exact match to the constant primer or identifier. High-quality paired reads were merged with COPE v1.2.5, and unique nucleotide sequences were defined as clonotypes. MiTCR v1.1 was used to align the clonotypes against IMGT TRBV, TRBD and TRBJ reference segments. The analysis included only V-J combinations with a frequency above 0.0001, which together covered 99% to 99.2% of the repertoires. The TCS score was defined as the ratio of F50 (clonal expansion) to E x V (chaos), calculated using BLOSUM62-based TCRdist between CDR3 peptides within each V-J. Welch's t-statistics and random forest reduced around 510 V-J features to 13, which were used in a naive Bayes classifier (R e1071). TCRdb applied fastp at Q25 and MiXCR to the public reads, then kept only in-frame beta chains. Each CDR3 protein gets just one entry, which takes the most common genes and DNA from the rows behind it. The V and J calls were determined by TCRdb, not by the authors. The sample table contains around 570,000 distinct CDR3 sequences; only one count was recorded for about 20% of them. Of the sample, about 50% is held by the ten largest clones.

Sequences were obtained from blood. The receptor was isolated from a man in his forties with Graves' ophthalmopathy. The chain joins TRBV20-1 to TRBJ2-5, with the D gene uncertain. The CDR3 in this case is CSAREGSRVQETQYF. DNA sequence: TGCAGTGCTAGAGAGGGGTCACGCGTTCAAGAGACCCAGTACTTC.